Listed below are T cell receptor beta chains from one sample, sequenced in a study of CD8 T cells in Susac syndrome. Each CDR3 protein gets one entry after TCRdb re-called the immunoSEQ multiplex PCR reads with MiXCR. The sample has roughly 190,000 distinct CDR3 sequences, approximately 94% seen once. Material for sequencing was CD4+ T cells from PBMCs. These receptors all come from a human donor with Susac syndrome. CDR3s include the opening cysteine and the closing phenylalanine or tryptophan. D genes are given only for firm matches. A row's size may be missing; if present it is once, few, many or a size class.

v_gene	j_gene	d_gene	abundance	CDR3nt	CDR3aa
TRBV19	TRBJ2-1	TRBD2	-	TGTGCCAGTAGTCCGGGACTAGCGGGGGGGAACGATGAGCAGTTCTTC	CASSPGLAGGNDEQFF
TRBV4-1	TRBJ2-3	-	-	TGCGCCAGCAGCCTGACCCCGGCGGCAGATACGCAGTATTTT	CASSLTPAADTQYF
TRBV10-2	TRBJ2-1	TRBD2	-	TGCGCCAGCAGTGAGTCGGGTAGCGGGGGGCCCCATGAGCAGTTCTTC	CASSESGSGGPHEQFF
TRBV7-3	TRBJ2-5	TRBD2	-	TGTGCCAGCAGCGTGACTAGCGGGGGGGCCCGGGAGACCCAGTACTTC	CASSVTSGGARETQYF
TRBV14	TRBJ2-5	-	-	TGTGCCAGCAGCCATCTCCAAGTGAACCAAGAGACCCAGTACTTC	CASSHLQVNQETQYF
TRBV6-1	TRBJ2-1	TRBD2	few	TGTGCCAGCAGTACCACTAGCGGGGGGTCCTACAATGAGCAGTTCTTC	CASSTTSGGSYNEQFF
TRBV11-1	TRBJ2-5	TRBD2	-	TGTGCCAGCAGCTTTCCCGGACTAGCGTTTGGAGAGACCCAGTACTTC	CASSFPGLAFGETQYF
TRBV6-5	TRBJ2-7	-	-	TGTGCCAGCAGTTACTCGATGGACAGCTCCTACGAGCAGTACTTC	CASSYSMDSSYEQYF
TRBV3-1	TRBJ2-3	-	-	TGTGCCAGCAGCCCCGGGGACTTAGGGGGCGCGCAGTATTTT	CASSPGDLGGAQYF
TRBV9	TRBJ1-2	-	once	TGTGCCAGCAGCCCTAAGGGGGAGCGAGGCTACACCTTC	CASSPKGERGYTF
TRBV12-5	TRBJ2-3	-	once	TGTGCTAGTGGTTTCCACACAGATACGCAGTATTTT	CASGFHTDTQYF
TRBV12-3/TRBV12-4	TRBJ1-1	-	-	TGTGCCAGCAGTTCGGACGGCAACACTGAAGCTTTCTTT	CASSSDGNTEAFF
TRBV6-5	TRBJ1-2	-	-	TGTGCCAGCACCCAGTCGGCAGGTCCCATCTATGGCTACACCTTC	CASTQSAGPIYGYTF
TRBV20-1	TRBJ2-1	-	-	TGCAGTGTCCACGTCCCTGGCGGGCTCTACAATGAGCAGTTCTTC	CSVHVPGGLYNEQFF
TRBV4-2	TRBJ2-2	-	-	TGTGCCAGCAGCCAAGAGTCCCCCGCGAACACCGGGGAGCTGTTTTTT	CASSQESPANTGELFF
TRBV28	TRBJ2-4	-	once	TGTGCCAGCAGTTTGAGGTTCGGCCCAAACATTCAGTACTTC	CASSLRFGPNIQYF
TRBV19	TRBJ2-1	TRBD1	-	TGTGCCAGTAATCAGGACAGGCGACACGATGAGCAGTTCTTC	CASNQDRRHDEQFF
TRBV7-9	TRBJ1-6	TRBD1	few	TGTGCCAGCAGTTTAGGACAGGATAATTCACCCCTCCACTTT	CASSLGQDNSPLHF
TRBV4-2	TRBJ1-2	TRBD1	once	TGTGCCAGCAGCCAAGTGTCCGGGACAGGGGTAGGGTATGGCTACACCTTC	CASSQVSGTGVGYGYTF
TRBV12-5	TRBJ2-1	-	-	TGTGCTAGTGGTTCGACAGGTTACAATGAGCAGTTCTTC	CASGSTGYNEQFF
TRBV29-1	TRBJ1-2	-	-	TGCAGCGTCACCGGACGGACTAACTATGGCTACACCTTC	CSVTGRTNYGYTF
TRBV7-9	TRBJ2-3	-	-	TGTGCCAGCACCCCCAACCAGGGTTTCAGAGATACGCAGTATTTT	CASTPNQGFRDTQYF
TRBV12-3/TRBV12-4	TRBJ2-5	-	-	TGTGCCAGCAGTCCCGGGGGCTTCCAAGAGACCCAGTACTTC	CASSPGGFQETQYF
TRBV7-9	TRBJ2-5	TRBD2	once	TGTGCCAGCAGCCGAAGCGGGGGAAGAGAGACCCAGTACTTC	CASSRSGGRETQYF
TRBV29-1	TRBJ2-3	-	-	TGCAGCGTTGAGCAGGACAGAAACACAGATACGCAGTATTTT	CSVEQDRNTDTQYF
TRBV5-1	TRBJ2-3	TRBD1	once	TGCGCCAGCAGCTCCGGGACAGGTCGGGAAGATACGCAGTATTTT	CASSSGTGREDTQYF
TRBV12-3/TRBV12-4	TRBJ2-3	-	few	TGTGCCAGCAGTGCGGATACGCAGTATTTT	CASSADTQYF
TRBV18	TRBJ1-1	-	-	TGTGCCAGCTCTCCAGTACAGGCGAACACTGAAGCTTTCTTT	CASSPVQANTEAFF
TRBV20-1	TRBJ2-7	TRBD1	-	TGCAGTGCTAGGTCGGACAGGTCGGGTTTGAGTTACGAGCAGTACTTC	CSARSDRSGLSYEQYF
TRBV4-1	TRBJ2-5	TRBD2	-	TGCGCCAGCAGCCAAGAAGCATCCGGGACTAGGGCCTTGATGACCCAAGAGACCCAGTACTTC	CASSQEASGTRALMTQETQYF
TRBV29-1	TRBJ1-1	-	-	TGCAGCGTGTCCAGGGGAACCCGGGACACTGAAGCTTTCTTT	CSVSRGTRDTEAFF
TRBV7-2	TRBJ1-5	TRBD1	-	TGTGCCAGCAGCTCTGCGACAGGGAGGAGCCGTCAGCCCCAGCATTTT	CASSSATGRSRQPQHF